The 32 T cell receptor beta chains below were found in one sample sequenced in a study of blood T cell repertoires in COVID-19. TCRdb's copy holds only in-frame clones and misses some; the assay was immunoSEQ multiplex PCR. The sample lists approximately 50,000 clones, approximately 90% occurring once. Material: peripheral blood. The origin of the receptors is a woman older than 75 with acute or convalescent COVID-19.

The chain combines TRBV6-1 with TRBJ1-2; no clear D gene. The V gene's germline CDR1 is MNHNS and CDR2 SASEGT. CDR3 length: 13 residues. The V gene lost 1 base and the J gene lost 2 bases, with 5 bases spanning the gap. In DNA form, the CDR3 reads TGTGCCAGCAGTGAAGAACTAAACTATGGCTACACCTTC. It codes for CASSEELNYGYTF.

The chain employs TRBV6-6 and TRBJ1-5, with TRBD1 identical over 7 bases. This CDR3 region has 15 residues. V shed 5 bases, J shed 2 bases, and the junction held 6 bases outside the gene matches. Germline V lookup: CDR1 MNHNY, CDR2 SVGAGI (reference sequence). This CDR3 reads CASSGYRGGNQPQHF. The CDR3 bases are TGTGCCAGCAGTGGCTACAGGGGAGGCAATCAGCCCCAGCATTTT.

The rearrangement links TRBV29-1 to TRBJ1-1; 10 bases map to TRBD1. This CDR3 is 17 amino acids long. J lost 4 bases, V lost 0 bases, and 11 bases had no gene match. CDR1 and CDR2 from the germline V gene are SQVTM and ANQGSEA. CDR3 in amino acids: CSVEEEPEDRGATEAFF. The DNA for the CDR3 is TGCAGCGTTGAAGAGGAGCCGGAGGACAGGGGGGCCACTGAAGCTTTCTTT.

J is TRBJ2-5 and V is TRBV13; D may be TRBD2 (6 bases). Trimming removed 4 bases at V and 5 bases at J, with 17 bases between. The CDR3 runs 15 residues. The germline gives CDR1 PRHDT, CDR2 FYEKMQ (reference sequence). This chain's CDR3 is CASSSREPSRETQYF. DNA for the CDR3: TGTGCCAGCAGCTCTCGGGAGCCATCAAGGGAGACCCAGTACTTC.

CDR3 in DNA: TGTGCCAGCAGTGGCGGGGGGGCAGCGTCCTACAATGAGCAGTTCTTC. Translation: CASSGGGAASYNEQFF. The gene calls are TRBV28 and TRBJ2-1, with TRBD2 identical over 9 bases. Unmatched junction bases numbered 6, after V lost 5 bases and J lost 1 base. CDR1 and CDR2 from the germline V gene are MDHEN and SYDVKM. This CDR3 is built from 16 residues.

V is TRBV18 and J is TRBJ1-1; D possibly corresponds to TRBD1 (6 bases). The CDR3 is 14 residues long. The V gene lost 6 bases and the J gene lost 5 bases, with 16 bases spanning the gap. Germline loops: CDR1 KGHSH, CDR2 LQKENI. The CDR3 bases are TGTGCCAGCTCTTTGGACAGAGAGTGGACTGAAGCTTTCTTT. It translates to CASSLDREWTEAFF.

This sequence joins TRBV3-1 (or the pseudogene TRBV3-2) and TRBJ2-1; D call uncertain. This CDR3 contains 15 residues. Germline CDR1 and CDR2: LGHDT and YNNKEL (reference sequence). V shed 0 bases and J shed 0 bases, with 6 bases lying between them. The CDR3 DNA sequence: TGTGCCAGCAGCCAAGAAGCGAGCTCCTACAATGAGCAGTTCTTC. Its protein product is CASSQEASSYNEQFF.

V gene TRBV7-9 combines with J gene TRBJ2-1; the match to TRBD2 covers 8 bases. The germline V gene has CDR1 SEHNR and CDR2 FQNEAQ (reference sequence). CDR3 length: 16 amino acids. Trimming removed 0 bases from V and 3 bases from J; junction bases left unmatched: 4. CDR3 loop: CASSLALAGGYNEQFF. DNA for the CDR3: TGTGCCAGCAGCTTAGCGTTGGCGGGGGGCTACAATGAGCAGTTCTTC.

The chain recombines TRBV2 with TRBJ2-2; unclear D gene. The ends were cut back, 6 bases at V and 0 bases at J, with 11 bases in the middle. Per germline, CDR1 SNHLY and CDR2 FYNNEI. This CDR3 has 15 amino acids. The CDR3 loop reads CASRRLFANTGELFF. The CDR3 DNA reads TGTGCCAGCAGGAGACTGTTCGCGAACACCGGGGAGCTGTTTTTT.

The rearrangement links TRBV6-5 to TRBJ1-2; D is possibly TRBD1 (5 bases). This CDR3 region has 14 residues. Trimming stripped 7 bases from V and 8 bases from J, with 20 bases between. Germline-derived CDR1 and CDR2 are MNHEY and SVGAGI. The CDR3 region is CASTTGGRGRGYTF. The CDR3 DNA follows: TGTGCCAGCACCACCGGGGGGAGGGGCCGCGGCTACACCTTC.

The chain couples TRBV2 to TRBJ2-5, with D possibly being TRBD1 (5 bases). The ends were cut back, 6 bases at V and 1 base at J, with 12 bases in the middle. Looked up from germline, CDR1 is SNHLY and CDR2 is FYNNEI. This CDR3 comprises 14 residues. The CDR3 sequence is CASSEQAPQETQYF. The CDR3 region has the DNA TGTGCCAGCAGCGAACAGGCGCCCCAAGAGACCCAGTACTTC.

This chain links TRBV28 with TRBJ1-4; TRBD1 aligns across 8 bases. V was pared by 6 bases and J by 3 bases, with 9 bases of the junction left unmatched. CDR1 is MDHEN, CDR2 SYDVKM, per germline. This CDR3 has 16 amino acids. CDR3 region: CASSLPGGASNEKLFF. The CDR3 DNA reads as TGTGCCAGCAGCCTACCAGGGGGCGCGTCTAATGAAAAACTGTTTTTT.

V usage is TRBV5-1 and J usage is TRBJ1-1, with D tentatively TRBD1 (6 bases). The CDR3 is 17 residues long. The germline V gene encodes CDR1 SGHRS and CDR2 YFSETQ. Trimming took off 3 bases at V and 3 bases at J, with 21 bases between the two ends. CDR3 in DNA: TGCGCCAGCAGCTCGGACAGTCCTGATAGACGCTACACTGAAGCTTTCTTT. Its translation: CASSSDSPDRRYTEAFF.

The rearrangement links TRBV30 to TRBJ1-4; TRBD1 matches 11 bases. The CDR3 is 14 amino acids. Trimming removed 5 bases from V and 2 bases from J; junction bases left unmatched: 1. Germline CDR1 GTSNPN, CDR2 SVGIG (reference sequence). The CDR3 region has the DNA TGTGCCTGGGGACAGGGGGCTACTAATGAAAAACTGTTTTTT. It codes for CAWGQGATNEKLFF.

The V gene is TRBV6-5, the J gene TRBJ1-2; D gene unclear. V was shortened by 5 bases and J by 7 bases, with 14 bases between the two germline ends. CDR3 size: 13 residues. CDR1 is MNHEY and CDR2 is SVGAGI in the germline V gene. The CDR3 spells CASSRRGPIGYTF. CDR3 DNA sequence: TGTGCCAGCAGTCGCAGAGGGCCGATTGGCTACACCTTC.

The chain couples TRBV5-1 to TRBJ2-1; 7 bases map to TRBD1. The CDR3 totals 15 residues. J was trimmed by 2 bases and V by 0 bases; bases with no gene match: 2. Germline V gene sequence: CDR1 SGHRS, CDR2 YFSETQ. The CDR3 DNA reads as TGCGCCAGCAGCTTGGGTACAGGGGCCTACAATGAGCAGTTCTTC. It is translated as CASSLGTGAYNEQFF.

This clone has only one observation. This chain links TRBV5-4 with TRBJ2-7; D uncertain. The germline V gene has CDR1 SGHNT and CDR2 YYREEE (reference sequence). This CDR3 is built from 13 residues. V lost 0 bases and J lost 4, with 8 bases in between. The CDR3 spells CASSLDYMYEQYF. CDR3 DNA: TGTGCCAGCAGCTTGGACTACATGTACGAGCAGTACTTC. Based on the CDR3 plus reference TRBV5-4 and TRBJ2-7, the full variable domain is ETGVTQSPTHLIKTRGQQVTLRCSSQSGHNTVSWYQQALGQGPQFIFQYYREEENGRGNFPPRFSGLQFPNYSSELNVNALELDDSALYLCASSLDYMYEQYFGPGTRLTVT.

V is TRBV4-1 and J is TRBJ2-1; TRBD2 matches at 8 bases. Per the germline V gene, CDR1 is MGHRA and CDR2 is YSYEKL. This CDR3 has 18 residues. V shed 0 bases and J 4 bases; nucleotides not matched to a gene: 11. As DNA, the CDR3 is TGCGCCAGCAGCCAAGACCCCACCGGGGGGGGGCCTTACAATGAGCAGTTCTTC. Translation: CASSQDPTGGGPYNEQFF.

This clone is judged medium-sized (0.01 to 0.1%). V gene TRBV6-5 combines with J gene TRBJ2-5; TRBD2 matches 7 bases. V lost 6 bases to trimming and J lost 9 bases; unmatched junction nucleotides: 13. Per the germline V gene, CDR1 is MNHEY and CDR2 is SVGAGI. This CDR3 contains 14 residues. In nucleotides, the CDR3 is TGTGCCAGCAGACCCGAATCTCGCGCGGGGGCCCAGTACTTC. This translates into CASRPESRAGAQYF.

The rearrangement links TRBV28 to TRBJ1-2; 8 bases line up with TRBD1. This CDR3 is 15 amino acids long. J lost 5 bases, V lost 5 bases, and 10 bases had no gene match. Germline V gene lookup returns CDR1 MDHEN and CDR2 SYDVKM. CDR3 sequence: CASSIGQGWGYGYTF. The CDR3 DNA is TGTGCCAGCAGTATTGGACAGGGCTGGGGGTATGGCTACACCTTC.

The CDR3 is CASRTAGSSGANVLTF. The CDR3 DNA follows: TGTGCCAGTAGGACCGCGGGGAGCTCTGGGGCCAACGTCCTGACTTTC. V and J are TRBV19 and TRBJ2-6; tentative D call: TRBD2 (6 bases). This CDR3 region has 16 residues. V lost 6 bases and J lost 0, with 12 bases in between. Per the germline V gene, CDR1 is LNHDA and CDR2 is SQIVND (reference sequence). Filled out from reference TRBV19 and TRBJ2-6, the complete variable domain reads DGGITQSPKYLFRKEGQNVTLSCEQNLNHDAMYWYRQDPGQGLRLIYYSQIVNDFQKGDIAEGYSVSREKKESFPLTVTSAQKNPTAFYLCASRTAGSSGANVLTFGAGSRLTVL.

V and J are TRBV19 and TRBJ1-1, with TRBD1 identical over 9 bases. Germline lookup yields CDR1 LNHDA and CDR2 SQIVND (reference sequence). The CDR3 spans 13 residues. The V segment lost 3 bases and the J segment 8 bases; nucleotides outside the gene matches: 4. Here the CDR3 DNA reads TGTGCCAGTAGTATCAGGGACAGGGCCGAAGCTTTCTTT. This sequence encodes CASSIRDRAEAFF.

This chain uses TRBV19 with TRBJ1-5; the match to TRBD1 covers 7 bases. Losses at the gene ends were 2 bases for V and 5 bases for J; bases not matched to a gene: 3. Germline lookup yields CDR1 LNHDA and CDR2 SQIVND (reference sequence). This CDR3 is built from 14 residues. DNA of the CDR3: TGTGCCAGTAGTATAAGGGGGCCCGATCAGCCCCAGCATTTT. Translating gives CASSIRGPDQPQHF.

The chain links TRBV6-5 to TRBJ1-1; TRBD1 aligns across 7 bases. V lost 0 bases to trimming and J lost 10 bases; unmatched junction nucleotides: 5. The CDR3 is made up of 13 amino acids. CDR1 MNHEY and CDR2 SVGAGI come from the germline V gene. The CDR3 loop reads CASSYSDRKVAFF. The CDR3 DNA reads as TGTGCCAGCAGTTACTCGGACAGGAAGGTAGCTTTCTTT.

DNA for the CDR3: TGTGCCAGTACTCTCTTTGGGAGGGGAGCCGATCAGCCCCAGCATTTT. Its translation is CASTLFGRGADQPQHF. The rearrangement uses TRBV28 and TRBJ1-5; possible D gene TRBD1, 5 bases. The CDR3 spans 16 residues. Germline lookup yields CDR1 MDHEN and CDR2 SYDVKM. Between the trimmed V and J ends, which lost 9 bases and 5 bases, there was a span of 23 bases.

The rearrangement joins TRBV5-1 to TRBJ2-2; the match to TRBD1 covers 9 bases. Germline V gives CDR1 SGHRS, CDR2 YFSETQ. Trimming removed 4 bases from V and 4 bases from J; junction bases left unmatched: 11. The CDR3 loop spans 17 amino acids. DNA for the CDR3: TGCGCCAGCAGCCGTTACCCTACAGGGGGCGGCACCGGGGAGCTGTTTTTT. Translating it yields CASSRYPTGGGTGELFF. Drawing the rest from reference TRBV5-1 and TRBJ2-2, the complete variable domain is KAGVTQTPRYLIKTRGQQVTLSCSPISGHRSVSWYQQTPGQGLQFLFEYFSETQRNKGNFPGRFSGRQFSNSRSEMNVSTLELGDSALYLCASSRYPTGGGTGELFFGEGSRLTVL.

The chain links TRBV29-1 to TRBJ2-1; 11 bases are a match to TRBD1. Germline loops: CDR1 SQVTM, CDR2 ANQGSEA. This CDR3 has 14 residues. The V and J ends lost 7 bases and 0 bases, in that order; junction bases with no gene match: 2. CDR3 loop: CSAGTGGSYNEQFF. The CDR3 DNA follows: TGCAGCGCCGGGACAGGGGGCTCCTACAATGAGCAGTTCTTC.

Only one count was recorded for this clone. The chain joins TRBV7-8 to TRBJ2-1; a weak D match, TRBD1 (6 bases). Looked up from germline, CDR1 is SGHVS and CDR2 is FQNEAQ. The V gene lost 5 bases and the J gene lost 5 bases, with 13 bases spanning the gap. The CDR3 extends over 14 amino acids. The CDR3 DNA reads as TGTGCCAGCAGCAACTGGGACATCCACAATGAGCAGTTCTTC. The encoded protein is CASSNWDIHNEQFF.

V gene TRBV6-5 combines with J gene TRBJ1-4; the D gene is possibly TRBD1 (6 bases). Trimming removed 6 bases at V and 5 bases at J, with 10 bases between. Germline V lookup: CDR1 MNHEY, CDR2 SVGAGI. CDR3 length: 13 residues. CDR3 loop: CASRDSENEKLFF. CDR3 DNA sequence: TGTGCCAGCAGGGACAGTGAAAATGAAAAACTGTTTTTT.

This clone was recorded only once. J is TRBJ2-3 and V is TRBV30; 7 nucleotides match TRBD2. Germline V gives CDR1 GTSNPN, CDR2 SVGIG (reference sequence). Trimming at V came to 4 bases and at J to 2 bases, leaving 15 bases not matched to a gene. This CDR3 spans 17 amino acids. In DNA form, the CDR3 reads TGTGCCTGGACTAAGCGGGGCGGCCGAGACTACACAGATACGCAGTATTTT. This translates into CAWTKRGGRDYTDTQYF.

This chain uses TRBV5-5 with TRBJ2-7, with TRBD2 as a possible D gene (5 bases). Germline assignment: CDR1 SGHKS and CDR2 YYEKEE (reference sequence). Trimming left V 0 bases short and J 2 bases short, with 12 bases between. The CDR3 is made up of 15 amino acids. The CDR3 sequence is CASSLGRGSAYEQYV. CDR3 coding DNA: TGTGCCAGCAGCTTGGGACGGGGAAGCGCCTACGAGCAGTACGTC.

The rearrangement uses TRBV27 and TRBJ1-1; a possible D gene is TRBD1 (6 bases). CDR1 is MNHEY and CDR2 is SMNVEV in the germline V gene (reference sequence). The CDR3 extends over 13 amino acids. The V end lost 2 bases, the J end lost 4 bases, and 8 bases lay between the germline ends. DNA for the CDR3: TGTGCCAGCAGTTTAAACAGGGTCACTGAAGCTTTCTTT. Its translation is CASSLNRVTEAFF.